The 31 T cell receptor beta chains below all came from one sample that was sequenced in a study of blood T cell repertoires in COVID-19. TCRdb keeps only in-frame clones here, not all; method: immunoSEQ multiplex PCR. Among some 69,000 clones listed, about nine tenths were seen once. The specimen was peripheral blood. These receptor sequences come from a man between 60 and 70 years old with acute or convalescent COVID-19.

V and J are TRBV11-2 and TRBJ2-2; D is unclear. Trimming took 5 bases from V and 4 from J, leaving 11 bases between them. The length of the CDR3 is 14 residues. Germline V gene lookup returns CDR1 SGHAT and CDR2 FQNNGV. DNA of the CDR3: TGTGCCAGCAGCCAGGCTCTTTTCACCGGGGAGCTGTTTTTT. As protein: CASSQALFTGELFF.

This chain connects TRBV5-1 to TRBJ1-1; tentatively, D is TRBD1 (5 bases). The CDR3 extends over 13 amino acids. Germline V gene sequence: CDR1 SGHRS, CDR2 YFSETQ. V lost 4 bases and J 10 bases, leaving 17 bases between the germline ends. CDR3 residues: CASSTQDTAGAFF. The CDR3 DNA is TGCGCCAGCAGCACCCAGGACACGGCAGGAGCTTTCTTT.

CDR3 sequence: CASSLFFNRDVGGYTF. As DNA, the CDR3 is TGTGCCAGCAGCTTATTTTTTAACAGGGACGTTGGTGGCTACACCTTC. The chain uses TRBV7-2 and TRBJ1-2, with a weak D call TRBD1 (6 bases). Germline V lookup: CDR1 SGHTA, CDR2 FQGNSA. Trimming shortened V by 2 bases and J by 7 bases, and 20 bases separated the two germline ends. The CDR3 has 16 residues.

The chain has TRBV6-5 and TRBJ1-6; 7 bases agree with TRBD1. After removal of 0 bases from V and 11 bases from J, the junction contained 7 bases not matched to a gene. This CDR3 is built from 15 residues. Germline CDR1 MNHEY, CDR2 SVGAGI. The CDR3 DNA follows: TGTGCCAGCAGTTACTCACAGGGGAGTTCGGCACCCCTCCACTTT. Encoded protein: CASSYSQGSSAPLHF.

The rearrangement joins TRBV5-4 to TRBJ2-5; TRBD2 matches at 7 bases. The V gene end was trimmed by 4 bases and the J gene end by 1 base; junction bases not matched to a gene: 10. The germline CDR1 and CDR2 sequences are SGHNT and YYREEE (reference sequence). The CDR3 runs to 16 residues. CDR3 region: CASSHKSLAAQETQYF. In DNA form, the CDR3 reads TGTGCCAGCAGCCATAAGAGCCTAGCGGCCCAAGAGACCCAGTACTTC.

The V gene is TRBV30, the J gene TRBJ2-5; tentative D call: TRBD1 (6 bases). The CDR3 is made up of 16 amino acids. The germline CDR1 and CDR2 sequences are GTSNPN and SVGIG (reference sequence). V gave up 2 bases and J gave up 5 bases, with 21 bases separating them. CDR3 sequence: CAWSYRTVRGWETQYF. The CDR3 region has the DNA TGTGCCTGGAGTTACCGGACAGTAAGAGGATGGGAGACCCAGTACTTC.

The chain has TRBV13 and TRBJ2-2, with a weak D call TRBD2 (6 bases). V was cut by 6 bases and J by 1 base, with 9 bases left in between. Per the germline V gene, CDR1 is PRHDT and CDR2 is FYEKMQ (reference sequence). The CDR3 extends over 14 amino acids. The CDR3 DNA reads TGTGCCAGCAGGAGTAGCGGGAACACCGGGGAGCTGTTTTTT. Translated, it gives CASRSSGNTGELFF.

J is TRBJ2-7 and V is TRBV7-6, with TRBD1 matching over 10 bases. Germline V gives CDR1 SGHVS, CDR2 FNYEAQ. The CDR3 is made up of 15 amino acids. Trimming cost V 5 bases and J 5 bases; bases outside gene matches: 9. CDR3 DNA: TGTGCCAGCAGCATGAACCGGGACAGGGGCAACGAGCAGTACTTC. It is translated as CASSMNRDRGNEQYF.

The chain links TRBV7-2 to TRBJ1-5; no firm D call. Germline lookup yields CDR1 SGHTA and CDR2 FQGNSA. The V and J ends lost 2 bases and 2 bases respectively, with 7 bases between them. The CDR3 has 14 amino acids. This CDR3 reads CASSLSPGNQPQHF. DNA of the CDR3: TGTGCCAGCAGCTTATCGCCAGGCAATCAGCCCCAGCATTTT.

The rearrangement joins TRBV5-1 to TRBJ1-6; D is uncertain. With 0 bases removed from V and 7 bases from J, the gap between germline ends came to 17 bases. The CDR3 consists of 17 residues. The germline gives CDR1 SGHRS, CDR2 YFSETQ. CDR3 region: CASSLDLGGGGNSPLHF. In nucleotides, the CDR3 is TGCGCCAGCAGCTTGGATCTGGGCGGCGGAGGCAATTCACCCCTCCACTTT. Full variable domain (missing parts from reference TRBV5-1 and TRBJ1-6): KAGVTQTPRYLIKTRGQQVTLSCSPISGHRSVSWYQQTPGQGLQFLFEYFSETQRNKGNFPGRFSGRQFSNSRSEMNVSTLELGDSALYLCASSLDLGGGGNSPLHFGNGTRLTVT.

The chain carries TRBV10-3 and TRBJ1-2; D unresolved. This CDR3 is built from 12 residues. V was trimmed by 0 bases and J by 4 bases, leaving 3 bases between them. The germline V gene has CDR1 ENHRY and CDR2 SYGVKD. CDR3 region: CAISESSYGYTF. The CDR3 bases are TGTGCCATCAGTGAGTCGAGCTATGGCTACACCTTC.

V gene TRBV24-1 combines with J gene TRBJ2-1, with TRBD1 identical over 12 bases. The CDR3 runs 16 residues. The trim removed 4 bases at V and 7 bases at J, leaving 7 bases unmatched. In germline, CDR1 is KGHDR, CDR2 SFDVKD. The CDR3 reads CATSDRDRGRGNEQFF. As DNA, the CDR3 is TGTGCCACCAGTGACCGGGACAGGGGGCGCGGGAATGAGCAGTTCTTC.

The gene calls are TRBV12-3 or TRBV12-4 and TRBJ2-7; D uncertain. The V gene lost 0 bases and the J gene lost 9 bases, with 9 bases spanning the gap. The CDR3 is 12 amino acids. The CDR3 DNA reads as TGTGCCAGCAGTTTAGCGGCCTTACCGCAGTACTTC. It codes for CASSLAALPQYF.

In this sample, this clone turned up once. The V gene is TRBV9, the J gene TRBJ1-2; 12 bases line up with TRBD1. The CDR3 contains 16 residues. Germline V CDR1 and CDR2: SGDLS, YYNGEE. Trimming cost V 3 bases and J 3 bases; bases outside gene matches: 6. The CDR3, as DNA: TGTGCCAGCAGCGCAAGGGGACAGGGGGCGGACTATGGCTACACCTTC. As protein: CASSARGQGADYGYTF.

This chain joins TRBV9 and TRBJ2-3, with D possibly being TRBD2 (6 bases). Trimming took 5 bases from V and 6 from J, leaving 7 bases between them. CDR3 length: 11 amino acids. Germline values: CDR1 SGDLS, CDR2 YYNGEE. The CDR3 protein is CASSGGDTQYF. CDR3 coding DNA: TGTGCCAGCAGTGGAGGGGATACGCAGTATTTT. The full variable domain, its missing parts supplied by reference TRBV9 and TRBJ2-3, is DSGVTQTPKHLITATGQRVTLRCSPRSGDLSVYWYQQSLDQGLQFLIQYYNGEERAKGNILERFSAQQFPDLHSELNLSSLELGDSALYFCASSGGDTQYFGPGTRLTVL.

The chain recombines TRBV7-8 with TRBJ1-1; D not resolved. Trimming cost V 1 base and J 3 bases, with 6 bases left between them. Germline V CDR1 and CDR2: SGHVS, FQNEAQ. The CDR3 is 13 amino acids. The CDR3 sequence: CASSLDLYTEAFF. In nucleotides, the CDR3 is TGTGCCAGCAGCTTAGATCTGTACACTGAAGCTTTCTTT.

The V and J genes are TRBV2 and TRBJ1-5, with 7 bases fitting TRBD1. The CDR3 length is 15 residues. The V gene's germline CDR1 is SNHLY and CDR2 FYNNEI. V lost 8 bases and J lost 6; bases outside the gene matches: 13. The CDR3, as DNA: TGTGCCAGCCGAAATACCCAGGGGGTAGGTCAGCCCCAGCATTTT. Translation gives CASRNTQGVGQPQHF.

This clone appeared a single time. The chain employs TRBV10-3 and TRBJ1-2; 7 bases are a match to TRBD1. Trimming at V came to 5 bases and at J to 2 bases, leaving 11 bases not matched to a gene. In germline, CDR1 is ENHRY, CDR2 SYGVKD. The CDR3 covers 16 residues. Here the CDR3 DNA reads TGTGCCATCAGTTCAACCAGGGGGTCCGACAACTATGGCTACACCTTC. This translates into CAISSTRGSDNYGYTF.

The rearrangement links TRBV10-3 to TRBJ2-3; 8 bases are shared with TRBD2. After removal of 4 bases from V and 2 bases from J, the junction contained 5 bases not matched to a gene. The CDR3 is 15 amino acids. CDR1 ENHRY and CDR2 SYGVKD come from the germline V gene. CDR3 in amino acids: CAISGLAGFTDTQYF. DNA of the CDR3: TGTGCCATCAGTGGGCTAGCGGGTTTCACAGATACGCAGTATTTT.

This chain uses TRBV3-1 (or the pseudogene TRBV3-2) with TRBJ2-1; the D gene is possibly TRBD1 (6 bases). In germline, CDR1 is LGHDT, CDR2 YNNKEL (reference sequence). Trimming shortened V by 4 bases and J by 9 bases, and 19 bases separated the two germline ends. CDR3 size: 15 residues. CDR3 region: CASSREGVWSGEQFF. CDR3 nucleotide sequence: TGTGCCAGCAGCCGTGAGGGGGTGTGGTCTGGTGAGCAGTTCTTC.

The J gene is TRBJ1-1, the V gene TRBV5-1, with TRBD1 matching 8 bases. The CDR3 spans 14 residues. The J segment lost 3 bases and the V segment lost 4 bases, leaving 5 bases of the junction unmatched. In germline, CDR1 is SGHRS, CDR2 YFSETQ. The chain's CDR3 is CASSKDRAYTEAFF. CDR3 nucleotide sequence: TGCGCCAGCAGCAAGGACAGGGCCTACACTGAAGCTTTCTTT.

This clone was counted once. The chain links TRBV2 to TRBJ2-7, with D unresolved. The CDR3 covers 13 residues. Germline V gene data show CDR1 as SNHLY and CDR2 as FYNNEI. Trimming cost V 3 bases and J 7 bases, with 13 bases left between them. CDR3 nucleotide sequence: TGTGCCAGCAGTGATTTACTTACGTCGGAGCAGTACTTC. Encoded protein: CASSDLLTSEQYF.

CDR3 sequence reads: CASSRTGGPGNEQFF. For the CDR3, the DNA is TGTGCCAGCAGCCGGACGGGGGGGCCAGGCAATGAGCAGTTCTTC. The chain recombines TRBV7-3 with TRBJ2-1; 8 positions agree with TRBD2. The CDR3 has 15 residues. V was pared by 5 bases and J by 6 bases, with 9 bases of the junction left unmatched. CDR1 and CDR2 (germline): SGHTA, FQGTGA.

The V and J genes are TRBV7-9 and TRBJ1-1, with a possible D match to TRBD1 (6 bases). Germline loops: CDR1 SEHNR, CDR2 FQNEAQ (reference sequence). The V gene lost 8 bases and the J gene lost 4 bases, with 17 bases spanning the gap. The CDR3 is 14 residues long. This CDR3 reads CASFDRSEGTEAFF. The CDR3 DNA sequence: TGTGCCAGCTTCGACAGGTCGGAAGGCACTGAAGCTTTCTTT.

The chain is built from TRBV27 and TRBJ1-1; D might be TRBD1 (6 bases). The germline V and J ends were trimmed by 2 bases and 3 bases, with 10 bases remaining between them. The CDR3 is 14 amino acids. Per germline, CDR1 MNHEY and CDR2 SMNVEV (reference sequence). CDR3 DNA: TGTGCCAGCAGTTTAAAGAACAGGGACACTGAAGCTTTCTTT. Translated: CASSLKNRDTEAFF.

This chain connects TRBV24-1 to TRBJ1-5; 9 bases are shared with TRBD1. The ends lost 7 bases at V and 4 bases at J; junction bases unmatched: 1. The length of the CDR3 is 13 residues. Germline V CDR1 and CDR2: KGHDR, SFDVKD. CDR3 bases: TGTGCCACCAGAGGGACAGGGAATCAGCCCCAGCATTTT. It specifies CATRGTGNQPQHF.

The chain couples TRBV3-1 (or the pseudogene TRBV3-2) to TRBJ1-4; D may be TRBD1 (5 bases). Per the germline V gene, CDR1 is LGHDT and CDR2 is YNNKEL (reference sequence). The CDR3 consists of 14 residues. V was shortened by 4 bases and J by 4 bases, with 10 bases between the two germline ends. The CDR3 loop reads CASSLRQLNEKLFF. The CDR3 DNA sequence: TGTGCCAGCAGCCTCCGACAGCTTAATGAAAAACTGTTTTTT.

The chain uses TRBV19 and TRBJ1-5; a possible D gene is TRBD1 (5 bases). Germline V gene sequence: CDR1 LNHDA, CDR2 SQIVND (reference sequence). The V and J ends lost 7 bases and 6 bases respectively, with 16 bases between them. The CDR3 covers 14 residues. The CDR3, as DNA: TGTGCCAGTATCCCTGGCAGGGATGGTCAGCCCCAGCATTTT. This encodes CASIPGRDGQPQHF. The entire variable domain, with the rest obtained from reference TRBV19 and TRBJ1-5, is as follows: DGGITQSPKYLFRKEGQNVTLSCEQNLNHDAMYWYRQDPGQGLRLIYYSQIVNDFQKGDIAEGYSVSREKKESFPLTVTSAQKNPTAFYLCASIPGRDGQPQHFGDGTRLSIL.

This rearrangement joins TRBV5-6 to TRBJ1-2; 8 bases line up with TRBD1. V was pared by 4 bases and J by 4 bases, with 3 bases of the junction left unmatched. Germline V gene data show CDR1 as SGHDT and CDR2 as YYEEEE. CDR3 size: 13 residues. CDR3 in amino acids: CASSVRGLYGYTF. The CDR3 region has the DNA TGTGCCAGCAGCGTCAGGGGGCTCTATGGCTACACCTTC.

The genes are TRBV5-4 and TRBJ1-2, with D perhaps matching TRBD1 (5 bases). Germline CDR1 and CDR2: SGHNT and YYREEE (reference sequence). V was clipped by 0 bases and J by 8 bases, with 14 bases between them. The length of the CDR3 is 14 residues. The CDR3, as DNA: TGTGCCAGCAGCTTGGCCGAATGGCAGGGCGGCTACACCTTC. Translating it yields CASSLAEWQGGYTF. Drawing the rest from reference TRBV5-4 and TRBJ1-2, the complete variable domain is ETGVTQSPTHLIKTRGQQVTLRCSSQSGHNTVSWYQQALGQGPQFIFQYYREEENGRGNFPPRFSGLQFPNYSSELNVNALELDDSALYLCASSLAEWQGGYTFGSGTRLTVV.

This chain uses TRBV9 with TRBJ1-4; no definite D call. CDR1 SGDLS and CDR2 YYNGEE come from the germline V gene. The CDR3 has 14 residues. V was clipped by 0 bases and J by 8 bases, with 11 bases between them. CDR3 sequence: CASSVGPPREKLFF. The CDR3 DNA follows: TGTGCCAGCAGCGTAGGGCCCCCGAGGGAAAAACTGTTTTTT.